A selection of T cell receptor beta chains follows, all from one sample in a study of response to subunit inactivated influenza vaccine. TCRdb ran MiXCR on the RT-PCR reads and lists one entry per CDR3 protein. Of around 650,000 distinct CDR3 sequences in the sample, 15% to 19% were seen once. This specimen was PBMCs from blood, taken roughly 12 days after vaccination. The receptors originated from a man aged 50 or older who received an inactivated influenza vaccine. The CDR3 runs from the conserved cysteine through the conserved F or W. The D gene is left open where the match is weak. Some rows have no size entry. The others give once, few or many, or a class for an expanded clone.

CDR3: CASSYSRDIDLGTQYF
DNA: TGTGCCAGCAGTTACTCGAGGGACATTGATCTTGGGACCCAGTACTTC
D: .
size: .
V: TRBV6-5
J: TRBJ2-5

CDR3: CAIRTGVSNTGELFF
DNA: TGTGCCATCCGGACAGGGGTATCGAACACCGGGGAGCTGTTTTTT
D: TRBD1
size: .
V: TRBV10-3
J: TRBJ2-2

CDR3: CSARVGGFYNSPLHF
DNA: TGCAGTGCTAGAGTTGGGGGGTTCTATAATTCACCCCTCCACTTT
D: .
size: .
V: TRBV20-1
J: TRBJ1-6

CDR3: CASSEDRSISGANVLTF
DNA: TGTGCCAGCAGCGAGGACAGGTCAATCTCTGGGGCCAACGTCCTGACTTTC
D: TRBD1
size: few
V: TRBV19
J: TRBJ2-6

CDR3: CASTLSGTTKNIQYF
DNA: TGTGCCAGCACCCTATCCGGGACCACCAAAAACATTCAGTACTTC
D: .
size: .
V: TRBV7-2
J: TRBJ2-4

CDR3: CATSPGGVGTDTQYF
DNA: TGTGCCACCAGTCCAGGGGGCGTAGGCACAGATACGCAGTATTTT
D: TRBD1
size: .
V: TRBV24-1
J: TRBJ2-3

CDR3: CASSLVGGKQYF
DNA: TGTGCCAGCAGTTTAGTAGGGGGCAAGCAGTACTTC
D: TRBD1
size: .
V: TRBV12-3/TRBV12-4
J: TRBJ2-7

CDR3: CSASQRGRTEAFF
DNA: TGCAGTGCTAGTCAAAGAGGGAGGACTGAAGCTTTCTTT
D: .
size: .
V: TRBV20-1
J: TRBJ1-1

CDR3: CASSLSLTPSPLHF
DNA: TGTGCCAGCAGTTTATCCTTGACCCCTTCACCCCTCCACTTT
D: .
size: few
V: TRBV27
J: TRBJ1-6

CDR3: CASSEGTGVTYEQYF
DNA: TGTGCCAGCAGTGAGGGTACAGGGGTTACCTACGAGCAGTACTTC
D: TRBD1
size: .
V: TRBV2
J: TRBJ2-7

CDR3: CATSRASYQETQYF
DNA: TGTGCCACCAGCAGAGCGAGCTATCAAGAGACCCAGTACTTC
D: .
size: .
V: TRBV15
J: TRBJ2-5

CDR3: CASSLLTDYSNQPQHF
DNA: TGTGCCAGCAGCCTACTGACAGACTATAGCAATCAGCCCCAGCATTTT
D: .
size: .
V: TRBV5-6
J: TRBJ1-5

CDR3: CASRGTVSGGVYNEQFF
DNA: TGTGCCAGCAGGGGGACTGTTAGCGGGGGTGTGTACAATGAGCAGTTCTTC
D: TRBD2
size: .
V: TRBV27
J: TRBJ2-1

CDR3: CASSYRTSEYNEQFF
DNA: TGTGCCAGCAGTTATCGGACTAGCGAGTACAATGAGCAGTTCTTC
D: TRBD2
size: .
V: TRBV6-5
J: TRBJ2-1

CDR3: CASSYSGYGYTF
DNA: TGTGCCAGCAGTTACTCTGGGTATGGCTACACCTTC
D: .
size: many
V: TRBV6-5
J: TRBJ1-2

CDR3: CASNPVRGSTYNEQFF
DNA: TGTGCCAGCAATCCCGTGCGGGGTAGCACCTACAATGAGCAGTTCTTC
D: .
size: .
V: TRBV6-1
J: TRBJ2-1

CDR3: CASSLGVAGGAETQYF
DNA: TGCGCCAGCAGCTTGGGTGTAGCGGGGGGCGCTGAGACCCAGTACTTC
D: TRBD2
size: .
V: TRBV5-1
J: TRBJ2-5

CDR3: CSANTGTGIYNSPLHF
DNA: TGCAGTGCTAATACCGGGACAGGCATCTATAATTCACCCCTCCACTTT
D: TRBD1
size: .
V: TRBV20-1
J: TRBJ1-6

CDR3: CASSYRMVGELFF
DNA: TGTGCCAGCAGTTACAGGATGGTCGGGGAGCTGTTTTTT
D: .
size: .
V: TRBV6-2/TRBV6-3
J: TRBJ2-2

CDR3: CSVELAGSPSSGANVLTF
DNA: TGCAGCGTTGAATTGGCCGGCAGCCCGAGCTCTGGGGCCAACGTCCTGACTTTC
D: .
size: many
V: TRBV29-1
J: TRBJ2-6

CDR3: CATSPPSNTGELFF
DNA: TGTGCCACCAGTCCGCCTTCGAACACCGGGGAGCTGTTTTTT
D: .
size: .
V: TRBV24-1
J: TRBJ2-2

CDR3: CASSSQRTATNEKLFF
DNA: TGTGCCAGCAGTTCCCAGCGGACAGCAACTAATGAAAAACTGTTTTTT
D: .
size: few
V: TRBV28
J: TRBJ1-4

CDR3: CASTNWRGAFF
DNA: TGTGCCAGCACTAATTGGAGGGGAGCTTTCTTT
D: .
size: few
V: TRBV6-2/TRBV6-3
J: TRBJ1-1

CDR3: CASSLEKAQETQYF
DNA: TGTGCCAGCAGTTTAGAGAAGGCCCAAGAGACCCAGTACTTC
D: .
size: .
V: TRBV28
J: TRBJ2-5

CDR3: CASSLSLWNTEAFF
DNA: TGTGCCAGCAGTTTAAGTCTTTGGAACACTGAAGCTTTCTTT
D: .
size: few
V: TRBV12-3/TRBV12-4
J: TRBJ1-1

CDR3: CASSQEGDANEKLFF
DNA: TGTGCCAGCAGCCAAGAGGGGGATGCTAATGAAAAACTGTTTTTT
D: .
size: .
V: TRBV4-2
J: TRBJ1-4

CDR3: CASSVTGTAPRGDGYTF
DNA: TGTGCCAGCAGTGTAACCGGGACAGCCCCTCGGGGAGATGGCTACACCTTC
D: TRBD1
size: few
V: TRBV28
J: TRBJ1-2

CDR3: CASSPGTGVFEQYF
DNA: TGTGCCAGCAGCCCCGGGACAGGGGTCTTCGAGCAGTACTTC
D: TRBD1
size: .
V: TRBV7-6
J: TRBJ2-7

CDR3: CASSPPGDTDTQYF
DNA: TGTGCCAGCAGTCCCCCGGGGGACACAGATACGCAGTATTTT
D: .
size: .
V: TRBV25-1
J: TRBJ2-3

CDR3: CASSFQNSRLAGVSGTDTQYF
DNA: TGTGCCAGCAGTTTTCAGAACTCGAGACTAGCGGGGGTTTCAGGCACAGATACGCAGTATTTT
D: TRBD2
size: .
V: TRBV12-3/TRBV12-4
J: TRBJ2-3

CDR3: CASSLVTSGTSHNEQFF
DNA: TGTGCCAGCAGCTTAGTAACTAGCGGGACGTCCCACAATGAGCAGTTCTTC
D: TRBD2
size: .
V: TRBV7-9
J: TRBJ2-1

CDR3: CASSQGQFSGNTIYF
DNA: TGCGCCAGCAGCCAAGGACAGTTCTCTGGAAACACCATATATTTT
D: .
size: many
V: TRBV4-1
J: TRBJ1-3

CDR3: CSVNPRGHYGYTF
DNA: TGCAGCGTTAACCCCAGGGGGCACTATGGCTACACCTTC
D: TRBD1
size: few
V: TRBV29-1
J: TRBJ1-2

CDR3: CASSSRGHYGYTF
DNA: TGTGCCAGCAGTTCGCGGGGCCACTATGGCTACACCTTC
D: .
size: many
V: TRBV7-2
J: TRBJ1-2

CDR3: CASSEGQNYEQYF
DNA: TGTGCCAGCAGTGAGGGACAGAACTACGAGCAGTACTTC
D: TRBD1
size: .
V: TRBV28
J: TRBJ2-7

CDR3: CASSNLATWNTEAFF
DNA: TGTGCCAGCAGCAACCTCGCTACCTGGAACACTGAAGCTTTCTTT
D: .
size: .
V: TRBV14
J: TRBJ1-1

CDR3: CASSDRTSDNTGELFF
DNA: TGTGCCAGCAGCGACAGGACTAGCGACAACACCGGGGAGCTGTTTTTT
D: TRBD2
size: .
V: TRBV9
J: TRBJ2-2

CDR3: CASTERRDGNYGYTF
DNA: TGTGCCAGCACCGAAAGACGGGACGGTAACTATGGCTACACCTTC
D: .
size: few
V: TRBV7-9
J: TRBJ1-2

CDR3: CASSLNLGGIGYGYTF
DNA: TGTGCCAGCAGCTTGAACTTGGGGGGAATTGGCTATGGCTACACCTTC
D: .
size: .
V: TRBV7-2
J: TRBJ1-2

CDR3: CASSVGGGITEQFF
DNA: TGTGCCAGCAGCGTCGGGGGGGGGATCACTGAGCAGTTCTTC
D: TRBD2
size: many
V: TRBV7-2
J: TRBJ2-1

CDR3: CASSSFMTVKTEAFF
DNA: TGTGCCAGCAGTTCATTTATGACGGTGAAGACTGAAGCTTTCTTT
D: .
size: .
V: TRBV28
J: TRBJ1-1

CDR3: CASSSFRTQRGKTQYF
DNA: TGCGCCAGCAGCTCCTTTAGGACTCAAAGGGGAAAGACCCAGTACTTC
D: .
size: few
V: TRBV5-1
J: TRBJ2-5

CDR3: CASSLEGYKETQYF
DNA: TGTGCCAGCAGTTTAGAAGGGTATAAGGAGACCCAGTACTTC
D: .
size: few
V: TRBV12-3/TRBV12-4
J: TRBJ2-5

CDR3: CASSLSMGRPNEQFF
DNA: TGTGCCAGCAGTTTATCGATGGGACGGCCAAATGAGCAGTTCTTC
D: .
size: few
V: TRBV27
J: TRBJ2-1

CDR3: CASSLVGVLEQYF
DNA: TGCGCCAGCAGCTTGGTCGGGGTTCTCGAGCAGTACTTC
D: .
size: .
V: TRBV5-1
J: TRBJ2-7

CDR3: CASSPRTGRDTEAFF
DNA: TGTGCCAGCAGTCCTAGGACAGGGCGGGACACTGAAGCTTTCTTT
D: TRBD1
size: .
V: TRBV25-1
J: TRBJ1-1

CDR3: CASRGLGASPASTGELFF
DNA: TGTGCCAGCAGGGGACTTGGTGCTAGCCCGGCGAGCACCGGGGAGCTGTTTTTT
D: .
size: few
V: TRBV3-1
J: TRBJ2-2

CDR3: CASSFQGPTDEAFF
DNA: TGTGCCAGCAGCTTTCAGGGACCGACTGATGAAGCTTTCTTT
D: .
size: .
V: TRBV7-9
J: TRBJ1-1

CDR3: CASSRLTSGGTPYEQYF
DNA: TGTGCCAGCAGTCGACTGACTAGCGGGGGGACACCCTACGAGCAGTACTTC
D: TRBD2
size: many
V: TRBV6-1
J: TRBJ2-7

CDR3: CASSWGGPRPGELFF
DNA: TGTGCCAGCAGCTGGGGGGGCCCCCGGCCCGGGGAGCTGTTTTTT
D: .
size: many
V: TRBV7-2
J: TRBJ2-2

CDR3: CASIDSPTYEKLFF
DNA: TGTGCCAGCATTGACAGCCCGACGTATGAAAAACTGTTTTTT
D: .
size: .
V: TRBV6-1
J: TRBJ1-4

CDR3: CASSVGGGNTIYF
DNA: TGTGCCAGCAGTGTCGGCGGTGGAAACACCATATATTTT
D: .
size: .
V: TRBV6-1
J: TRBJ1-3

CDR3: CSVETRGQGPNTEAFF
DNA: TGCAGCGTTGAAACGCGCGGACAGGGACCTAACACTGAAGCTTTCTTT
D: TRBD1
size: few
V: TRBV29-1
J: TRBJ1-1